The next 14 T cell receptor beta chains were all read from a single sample in a study of spatial heterogeneity in lung cancer (dated by TCRdb to about 2019). The time point tag for this specimen amounts to: sample taken at primary tumor resection. Whole RNA extracted from tumor and nontumor lung tissue, or from cryopreserved PBMC samples, was used for TCR sequencing without cell sorting. Library construction relied on 5' RACE. Sequencing was performed on a NextSeq 500. In-frame beta chains were kept once TCRdb had trimmed the public reads at Q25 with fastp and called clones with MiXCR. Rows matching on CDR3 protein sequence are summarized as one entry with the most common DNA and genes. This sample comprises about 5,400 distinct CDR3 sequences, roughly a third of them detected only once. The ten largest account for around 3.4% of the sample. The sample here was PBMCs, taken at surgery. The receptors originated from a female donor with early-stage non-small cell lung cancer.

This clonotype was seen only a few times. A library prepared for alpha chains yielded this beta chain as an off-target read; its size is of little meaning. V gene TRBV3-1 combines with J gene TRBJ1-6; D unresolved. V gave up 1 base and J gave up 6 bases, with 7 bases separating them. Germline V lookup: CDR1 LGHDT, CDR2 YNNKEL (reference sequence). The CDR3 is 14 residues long. The CDR3 reads CASSQGHSNSPLHF. The CDR3, as DNA: TGTGCCAGCAGCCAAGGACATAGTAATTCACCCCTCCACTTT.

The sample holds a few counts of this clonotype. A library made for alpha chains picked up this beta chain off target, so its size means little. The rearrangement uses TRBV20-1 and TRBJ2-7, with D tentatively TRBD2 (6 bases). CDR1 and CDR2 (germline): DFQATT, SNEGSKA (reference sequence). The CDR3 has 11 amino acids. V lost 7 bases and J 5 bases, leaving 12 bases between the germline ends. The CDR3 spells CSGGWEDEQYF. CDR3 sequence (DNA): TGCAGTGGGGGCTGGGAGGACGAGCAGTACTTC.

This clonotype showed up just once. Little can be read into the size of this beta chain, an off-target read in a library designed for alpha chains. The V call is TRBV5-1, the J call TRBJ2-2; 10 bases match TRBD1. V trimming: 5 bases; J trimming: 5 bases; junction bases outside the gene matches: 0. The CDR3 runs 13 residues. Germline CDR1 is SGHRS and CDR2 is YFSETQ. CDR3 in DNA: TGCGCCAGCAGGGGACAGGGGACCGGGGAGCTGTTTTTT. Protein: CASRGQGTGELFF. Complete variable domain (other parts from reference TRBV5-1 and TRBJ2-2): KAGVTQTPRYLIKTRGQQVTLSCSPISGHRSVSWYQQTPGQGLQFLFEYFSETQRNKGNFPGRFSGRQFSNSRSEMNVSTLELGDSALYLCASRGQGTGELFFGEGSRLTVL.

This clonotype was detected only a few times. Found in a library prepared for alpha chains, this beta chain is an off-target read, and its abundance has little meaning. The chain recombines TRBV12-3 or TRBV12-4 with TRBJ1-1; D might be TRBD1 (5 bases). V lost 3 bases and J 4 bases, leaving 18 bases between the germline ends. The CDR3 spans 16 residues. The CDR3 DNA is TGTGCCAGCAGTTTGACTAGGCCGGGGGGAATCACTGAAGCTTTCTTT. Translated, it gives CASSLTRPGGITEAFF.

A word on this clonotype: Germline is not matched at one junction end, which may reflect a read error. This beta chain is off target for a library built for alpha chains, so its abundance means little. This chain links TRBV7-2 with TRBJ2-3; possible D gene TRBD2, 7 bases. Germline loops: CDR1 SGHTA, CDR2 FQGNSA. CDR3 length equals 14 residues. The CDR3 DNA follows: TGTGCCAGCAGCTCCCCCAGGACGAGGGGGGGTTTACTTTTT. Translated, it gives CASSSPRTRGGLLF.

About this clonotype itself: This beta chain represents an off-target read in a library built for alpha chains; its size is of limited meaning. The chain employs TRBV7-9 and TRBJ2-3; maybe TRBD2 (7 bases). CDR3 length: 17 residues. V dropped 5 bases and J dropped 0 bases, with 18 bases sitting between them. CDR1 is SEHNR, CDR2 FQNEAQ, per germline (reference sequence). Here the CDR3 DNA reads TGTGCCAGCAGCAAAATGGCGCGGGGGCTAAGCACAGATACGCAGTATTTT. It encodes CASSKMARGLSTDTQYF.

On this clonotype itself: The library was built for alpha chains, so this beta chain is an off-target read and its size means little. This chain uses TRBV12-3 or TRBV12-4 with TRBJ2-5; no reliable D call. The CDR3 length is 16 residues. The V gene lost 5 bases and the J gene lost 5 bases, with 21 bases spanning the gap. DNA of the CDR3: TGTGCCAGCAGTCCCTCGCCGGGCCTGGCCCAGGAGACCCAGTACTTC. Translating it yields CASSPSPGLAQETQYF.

This clonotype was counted between two and nine times. This beta chain appears as a stray read in a library generated for alpha chains; its size is not informative. The J gene is TRBJ2-5, the V gene TRBV28, with TRBD1 identical over 7 bases. Trimming took 6 bases from V and 5 from J; bases not matched to a gene: 12. The CDR3 is 15 residues long. Germline V gene sequence: CDR1 MDHEN, CDR2 SYDVKM. CDR3 residues: CASSSPQGLSETQYF. The CDR3 coding sequence is TGTGCCAGCAGCTCCCCACAGGGGCTATCGGAGACCCAGTACTTC.

A note on this clonotype: In a library made to pick up alpha chains, this beta chain is a stray read with a size that means little. This chain uses TRBV11-2 with TRBJ2-1; D gene ambiguous. Germline V gene data show CDR1 as SGHAT and CDR2 as FQNNGV. Trimming removed 2 bases from V and 4 bases from J, with 6 bases in between. This CDR3 has 13 residues. The CDR3 coding sequence is TGTGCCAGCAGCTTAAGCCCGTACAATGAGCAGTTCTTC. This translates into CASSLSPYNEQFF. Variable domain in full (rest from reference TRBV11-2 and TRBJ2-1): EAGVAQSPRYKIIEKRQSVAFWCNPISGHATLYWYQQILGQGPKLLIQFQNNGVVDDSQLPKDRFSAERLKGVDSTLKIQPAKLEDSAVYLCASSLSPYNEQFFGPGTRLTVL.

Points on this clonotype: Because this beta chain is a stray read in a library intended to capture alpha chains, its abundance should not be given much weight. The chain joins TRBV5-1 to TRBJ2-1; D is unclear. The ends were cut back, 3 bases at V and 7 bases at J, with 20 bases in the middle. This CDR3 has 16 residues. CDR1 is SGHRS and CDR2 is YFSETQ in the germline V gene. CDR3 in amino acids: CASSSRVETQLNEQFF. Written as DNA, the CDR3 is TGCGCCAGCAGCTCGCGTGTGGAGACCCAACTTAATGAGCAGTTCTTC.

A remark on this clonotype: This beta chain is a stray sequence in a library constructed for alpha chains; its clone size is not meaningful. J is TRBJ2-3 and V is TRBV7-3; TRBD2 agrees at 9 bases. Germline loops: CDR1 SGHTA, CDR2 FQGTGA. CDR3 length equals 14 residues. V dropped 5 bases and J dropped 7; count of bases not matched to a gene: 7. The CDR3 coding sequence is TGTGCCAGCAGCCTTGAGCGGGGGGTAAATACGCAGTATTTT. This codes for CASSLERGVNTQYF.

Concerning this clonotype: This beta chain is a stray read from a library made for alpha chains; its abundance is not meaningful. The chain links TRBV6-1 to TRBJ2-7; D is perhaps TRBD1 or TRBD2 (5 bases each). Trimming stripped 9 bases from V and 10 bases from J, with 19 bases between. The germline V gene has CDR1 MNHNS and CDR2 SASEGT. The CDR3 length is 12 residues. This CDR3 is CASVMGREEQYF. The CDR3 DNA reads as TGTGCCAGTGTCATGGGACGGGAAGAACAGTACTTC.

This clonotype was counted only a few times. This beta chain is off target for a library built for alpha chains, so its abundance means little. This rearrangement joins TRBV21-1 to TRBJ2-7; no check of the table's D call, TRBD1, against the DNA was made. TRBV21-1 is flagged as a pseudogene. This CDR3 region has 17 residues. The chain's CDR3 is CASSKGSYRGPSYEQYF. The DNA for the CDR3 is TGTGCCAGCAGCAAAGGTTCTTACAGGGGACCTTCCTACGAGCAGTACTTC.

Regarding this clonotype: A library made for alpha chains picked up this beta chain off target, so its size means little. V gene TRBV11-2 combines with J gene TRBJ2-3, with TRBD2 matching over 8 bases. This CDR3 region has 15 residues. Germline CDR1 reads SGHAT; CDR2 reads FQNNGV. Unmatched junction bases numbered 10, after V lost 5 bases and J lost 6 bases. CDR3 sequence reads: CASSPAAGGRDTQYF. CDR3 nucleotide sequence: TGTGCCAGCAGCCCCGCCGCGGGGGGCCGGGATACGCAGTATTTT.